Following are 30 T cell receptor beta chains from one sample sequenced in a study of metastatic and nonmetastatic thyroid tumors. The entire patient cohort was treatment-naive prior to thyroid surgery. With MiXCR, TCRdb called clones anew from the PCR reads. The top ten hold roughly 30% of the sample, which has approximately 16,000 clones, roughly 12% seen once. The sequencing input was blood. These receptors were obtained from a female donor with papillary thyroid cancer or a benign thyroid nodule (not recorded which). Some clones in this sample may be carry-over from other donors' samples.

In this sample, this clone turned up a few times. A much more abundant neighbour one base away suggests this may be a read error. Other DNA sequences from this sample encode an identical CDR3 as well. J is TRBJ2-5 and V is TRBV4-3, with 11 nucleotides matching TRBD1. V dropped 3 bases and J dropped 4; count of bases not matched to a gene: 1. The CDR3 is made up of 14 amino acids. Germline V lookup: CDR1 LGHNA, CDR2 YSLEER. The CDR3 DNA reads TGCGCCAGCAGCCAGGGACAGGGGGGAGAGACCCAGTACTTC. Its protein product is CASSQGQGGETQYF.

This clone came up a few times. The chain couples TRBV6-4 to TRBJ1-5, with TRBD1 matching over 8 bases. The germline CDR1 and CDR2 sequences are MRHNA and SNTAGT. J gave up 4 bases and V 11 bases, and 19 bases lay outside the gene matches. The CDR3 totals 17 residues. The CDR3 nucleotides are TGTGCCGGCCACCCGGGGACGGACAGGGCCTATAATCAGCCCCAGCATTTT. It yields the protein CAGHPGTDRAYNQPQHF.

The V gene is TRBV4-3, the J gene TRBJ1-5; the D is unclear. Deletions cut 4 bases from V and 3 bases from J, with 7 bases between. The CDR3 covers 13 residues. Germline V gene data show CDR1 as LGHNA and CDR2 as YSLEER. The CDR3 DNA sequence: TGCGCCAGCAGCCCCTCCCACAATCAGCCCCAGCATTTT. It codes for CASSPSHNQPQHF.

V and J are TRBV7-2 and TRBJ1-1; tentatively, D is TRBD1 (6 bases). The V gene's germline CDR1 is SGHTA and CDR2 FQGNSA. Trimming took 5 bases from V and 1 from J, leaving 11 bases between them. There are 14 residues in the CDR3. The chain's CDR3 is CASSLGGENTEAFF. The CDR3 region has the DNA TGTGCCAGCAGCCTAGGGGGGGAGAACACTGAAGCTTTCTTT.

This clone was picked up many times. The sample carries other DNA sequences with the same CDR3. The chain is built from TRBV30 and TRBJ1-3; D gene unclear. This CDR3 contains 12 residues. Trimming left V 3 bases short and J 1 base short, with 4 bases between. The V gene's germline CDR1 is GTSNPN and CDR2 SVGIG (reference sequence). CDR3 sequence: CAWRGSGNTIYF. The CDR3 DNA is TGTGCCTGGAGGGGGTCTGGAAACACCATATATTTT.

Comments on this clone: Possible read error: a much larger clone is one base away. This chain connects TRBV4-1 to TRBJ2-5, with 15 nucleotides matching TRBD2. This CDR3 spans 16 amino acids. From germline, CDR1 is MGHRA and CDR2 YSYEKL. V was clipped by 8 bases and J by 3 bases; unmatched bases: 7. The DNA of the CDR3 is TGCGCCAGCGGCCGGACTAGCGGGGGGGCGGAAGAGACCCAGTACTTC. Its protein product is CASGRTSGGAEETQYF.

By proportion, this clone is medium-sized. The chain uses TRBV6-1 and TRBJ2-7, with 11 bases identical to TRBD2. Germline V gene data show CDR1 as MNHNS and CDR2 as SASEGT. The CDR3 loop spans 16 amino acids. V lost 2 bases to trimming and J lost 4 bases; unmatched junction nucleotides: 7. CDR3 sequence (DNA): TGTGCCAGCAGTGAATCTTGGACTAGCGGGTTGTACGAGCAGTACTTC. As protein: CASSESWTSGLYEQYF.

This clone was seen at least ten times. The chain is built from TRBV29-1 and TRBJ2-7, with TRBD2 matching over 12 bases. In germline, CDR1 is SQVTM, CDR2 ANQGSEA. The CDR3 contains 15 residues. Trimming at V came to 1 base and at J to 2 bases, leaving 3 bases not matched to a gene. The CDR3 region is CSVEGLAGGTYEQYF. CDR3 DNA sequence: TGCAGCGTTGAAGGCCTAGCGGGGGGGACCTACGAGCAGTACTTC.

Many counts were recorded for this clone. The chain couples TRBV2 to TRBJ2-5; D is unresolved. Trimming took off 6 bases at V and 9 bases at J, with 11 bases between the two ends. Germline V lookup: CDR1 SNHLY, CDR2 FYNNEI. CDR3 length: 11 amino acids. CDR3 sequence: CASRMIGAQYF. The DNA of the CDR3 is TGTGCCAGCAGGATGATTGGGGCCCAGTACTTC.

This clone was seen at least ten times. The chain recombines TRBV7-6 with TRBJ1-1; a possible D gene is TRBD1 (6 bases). V was clipped by 5 bases and J by 11 bases, with 18 bases between them. Germline CDR1 is SGHVS and CDR2 is FNYEAQ. The CDR3 is 13 residues long. The CDR3 region has the DNA TGTGCCAGCAGCGGGGTGGTGGGGGGCTATGCTTTCTTT. It codes for CASSGVVGGYAFF. Full variable domain (rest looked up from reference TRBV7-6 and TRBJ1-1): GAGVSQSPRYKVTKRGQDVALRCDPISGHVSLYWYRQALGQGPEFLTYFNYEAQQDKSGLPNDRFSAERPEGSISTLTIQRTEQRDSAMYRCASSGVVGGYAFFGQGTRLTVV.

The V and J genes are TRBV4-1 and TRBJ2-3; 8 nucleotides match TRBD2. Trimming cost V 7 bases and J 3 bases; bases outside gene matches: 6. The CDR3 consists of 14 residues. CDR1 is MGHRA, CDR2 YSYEKL, per germline. CDR3 sequence: CASTGLAHTDTQYF. Here the CDR3 DNA reads TGCGCCAGCACCGGACTAGCCCATACAGATACGCAGTATTTT.

This clone was seen repeatedly, ten times or more. The chain uses TRBV7-2 and TRBJ2-2, with D perhaps assigned TRBD1 or TRBD2 (5 bases each). This CDR3 has 13 amino acids. Germline V gene lookup returns CDR1 SGHTA and CDR2 FQGNSA. Trimming stripped 5 bases from V and 8 bases from J, with 12 bases between. This chain's CDR3 is CASSPQGPGELFF. The CDR3, as DNA: TGTGCCAGCAGCCCGCAGGGACCGGGGGAGCTGTTTTTT.

In its sample, this clone was seen many times. The rearrangement joins TRBV5-1 to TRBJ1-2; D is unclear. Looked up from germline, CDR1 is SGHRS and CDR2 is YFSETQ. The CDR3 consists of 11 residues. Trimming stripped 0 bases from V and 7 bases from J, with 4 bases between. The CDR3 region is CASSLGFGYTF. In nucleotides, the CDR3 is TGCGCCAGCAGCTTGGGTTTTGGCTACACCTTC.

Remarks on this clone: This sequence may be a read error, since a much larger clone differs from it by one base. The V and J genes are TRBV5-6 and TRBJ2-1; TRBD1 agrees at 7 bases. Germline assignment: CDR1 SGHDT and CDR2 YYEEEE. V lost 7 bases and J lost 0; bases outside the gene matches: 10. This CDR3 spans 16 amino acids. CDR3 DNA sequence: TGTGCCAGCGCCGGGACAGTGGGATACTCCTACAATGAGCAGTTCTTC. Its translation is CASAGTVGYSYNEQFF. Full variable domain (outside the CDR3, taken from reference TRBV5-6 and TRBJ2-1): DAGVTQSPTHLIKTRGQQVTLRCSPKSGHDTVSWYQQALGQGPQFIFQYYEEEERQRGNFPDRFSGHQFPNYSSELNVNALLLGDSALYLCASAGTVGYSYNEQFFGPGTRLTVL.

This clone was observed a handful of times. The chain is built from TRBV12-3 or TRBV12-4 and TRBJ2-6; D not resolved. Trimming shortened V by 6 bases and J by 0 bases, and 6 bases separated the two germline ends. The CDR3 has 14 amino acids. The CDR3 protein is CASSYNSGANVLTF. The DNA for the CDR3 is TGTGCCAGCAGCTATAACTCTGGGGCCAACGTCCTGACTTTC.

This clone was seen many times. One base away lies a much larger clone, so this may be a sequencing read error. This chain's CDR3 is CAWSAPGPYNPPLHF. The CDR3 DNA is TGTGCCTGGAGCGCCCCGGGTCCCTATAATCCACCCCTCCACTTT. The genes are TRBV30 and TRBJ1-6; unclear D gene. Germline loops: CDR1 GTSNPN, CDR2 SVGIG (reference sequence). The CDR3 is 15 amino acids.

This clone showed up just a few times. A much larger clone differs from this one at a single base, so this may be a read error. Since no conserved phenylalanine or tryptophan closes the CDR3, a read error is the likely cause. CDR3 residues: CASSPRDQPQHL. CDR3 bases: TGTGCCAGCAGTCCCAGGGATCAGCCCCAGCATCTT. The rearrangement joins TRBV6-2 or TRBV6-3 to TRBJ1-5; D is perhaps TRBD1 (5 bases). The CDR3 is 12 residues long. Germline CDR1 is MNHEY and CDR2 is SVGEGT. V lost 5 bases, J lost 5 bases, and 7 bases lay in between.

This clone is medium-sized (0.01 to 0.1%). The rearrangement links TRBV12-5 to TRBJ1-5; D is ambiguous. The germline V gene encodes CDR1 LGHNT and CDR2 FRNRAP. The length of the CDR3 is 14 residues. V was cut by 1 base and J by 6 bases, with 10 bases left in between. CDR3 amino acids: CASGLGGGGQPQHF. The CDR3 DNA sequence: TGTGCTAGTGGTTTGGGGGGAGGCGGTCAGCCCCAGCATTTT.

This clone was detected a few times. V and J are TRBV19 and TRBJ2-5; D gene uncertain. CDR3 length equals 13 residues. V was cut by 1 base and J by 5 bases, with 8 bases left in between. The germline V gene has CDR1 LNHDA and CDR2 SQIVND (reference sequence). CDR3 loop: CASSIAVEETQYF. Written as DNA, the CDR3 is TGTGCCAGTAGTATAGCCGTAGAGGAGACCCAGTACTTC.

This clone has at least ten counts. The chain combines TRBV7-8 with TRBJ1-4; the match to TRBD1 covers 8 bases. CDR3 size: 14 residues. The germline CDR1 and CDR2 sequences are SGHVS and FQNEAQ. The V gene end was trimmed by 3 bases and the J gene end by 6 bases; junction bases not matched to a gene: 3. CDR3 sequence: CASSFGQGHEKLFF. The CDR3 coding sequence is TGTGCCAGCAGCTTCGGACAGGGTCATGAAAAACTGTTTTTT.

The table lists this clone with many counts. V gene TRBV20-1 combines with J gene TRBJ1-3; D not resolved. CDR3 length: 16 residues. V was trimmed by 1 base and J by 1 base, leaving 14 bases between them. Germline V gene lookup returns CDR1 DFQATT and CDR2 SNEGSKA (reference sequence). This chain's CDR3 is CSARVLGRSSGNTIYF. The CDR3 DNA sequence: TGCAGTGCTAGAGTTCTGGGGAGGAGTTCTGGAAACACCATATATTTT.

The chain uses TRBV12-3 or TRBV12-4 and TRBJ2-2, with TRBD2 matching 13 bases. Trimming cost V 5 bases and J 0 bases; bases outside gene matches: 3. The CDR3 has 17 residues. The DNA for the CDR3 is TGTGCCAGCAGTCCCGGGACTAGCGGGGCGAACACCGGGGAGCTGTTTTTT. Translating gives CASSPGTSGANTGELFF.

In this sample, this clone turned up many times. The chain joins TRBV20-1 to TRBJ2-2, with TRBD2 matching 7 bases. This CDR3 spans 16 amino acids. Germline assignment: CDR1 DFQATT and CDR2 SNEGSKA (reference sequence). The V segment lost 0 bases and the J segment 1 base; nucleotides outside the gene matches: 5. CDR3 DNA: TGCAGTGCTAGAGAATTTGGGAGGGAGAACACCGGGGAGCTGTTTTTT. Its translation: CSAREFGRENTGELFF.

This clone was recorded at least ten times. This chain uses TRBV5-1 with TRBJ2-1, with a weak D call TRBD1 (5 bases). Looked up from germline, CDR1 is SGHRS and CDR2 is YFSETQ. The CDR3 loop spans 14 amino acids. V was clipped by 5 bases and J by 5 bases, with 14 bases between them. The CDR3 region is CASSPALGDNEQFF. In DNA, the CDR3 is TGCGCCAGCAGTCCAGCGCTAGGGGACAATGAGCAGTTCTTC.

This clone has ten or more counts. The chain joins TRBV7-3 to TRBJ2-2, with 10 bases fitting TRBD2. The CDR3 loop spans 16 amino acids. V trimming: 1 base; J trimming: 5 bases; junction bases outside the gene matches: 4. CDR1 is SGHTA and CDR2 is FQGTGA in the germline V gene. The CDR3 loop is CASSLSSGRGTGELFF. The DNA of the CDR3 is TGTGCCAGCAGCTTAAGCAGCGGGAGGGGGACCGGGGAGCTGTTTTTT.

This clone appeared many times. CDR3 bases: TGTGCCAGCAGCTTTCTGTCCGATCAGCCCCAGCATTTT. Protein: CASSFLSDQPQHF. The rearrangement uses TRBV11-2 and TRBJ1-5; D is unresolved. The germline CDR1 and CDR2 sequences are SGHAT and FQNNGV. The CDR3 loop spans 13 amino acids. The V gene lost 3 bases and the J gene lost 5 bases, with 8 bases spanning the gap. Combining the CDR3 with reference TRBV11-2 and TRBJ1-5 gives the whole variable domain EAGVAQSPRYKIIEKRQSVAFWCNPISGHATLYWYQQILGQGPKLLIQFQNNGVVDDSQLPKDRFSAERLKGVDSTLKIQPAKLEDSAVYLCASSFLSDQPQHFGDGTRLSIL.

This clone was detected a few times. The chain carries TRBV6-2 or TRBV6-3 and TRBJ2-7; the D gene could be TRBD1 or TRBD2 (5 bases each). V lost 2 bases and J 2 bases, leaving 10 bases between the germline ends. In germline, CDR1 is MNHEY, CDR2 SVGEGT. The CDR3 sequence is 14 residues long. The CDR3: CASSYIGGTYEQYF. The CDR3 coding sequence is TGTGCCAGCAGTTACATTGGGGGAACCTACGAGCAGTACTTC.

This clone was detected many times. The chain carries TRBV7-2 and TRBJ2-7, with D possibly matching TRBD1 (6 bases). V lost 0 bases and J lost 4, with 19 bases in between. This CDR3 region has 17 residues. Looked up from germline, CDR1 is SGHTA and CDR2 is FQGNSA. Here the CDR3 reads CASSLALGSRGTYEQYF. In DNA, the CDR3 is TGTGCCAGCAGCTTAGCGCTGGGCTCAAGGGGGACATACGAGCAGTACTTC.

This clone was seen repeatedly, ten times or more. The rearrangement joins TRBV7-2 to TRBJ1-1; maybe TRBD1 (6 bases). CDR1 and CDR2 (germline): SGHTA, FQGNSA. Trimming took off 5 bases at V and 6 bases at J, with 13 bases between the two ends. This CDR3 is 13 amino acids long. The CDR3: CASSTYRGPEAFF. CDR3 nucleotides: TGTGCCAGCAGCACGTACCGGGGGCCTGAAGCTTTCTTT.

In its sample, this clone was seen a few times. The gene calls are TRBV19 and TRBJ1-5; D not certain. The CDR3 spans 12 residues. Trimming stripped 6 bases from V and 6 bases from J, with 9 bases between. Germline V gives CDR1 LNHDA, CDR2 SQIVND (reference sequence). The CDR3 bases are TGTGCCAGTAGGGATTATAGTCAGCCCCAGCATTTT. It codes for CASRDYSQPQHF.